These 9 T cell receptor beta chains share one sample of origin, sequenced in a study of OX40 agonist ivuxolimab in advanced cancers. The assay was immunoSEQ multiplex PCR, and TCRdb's table has in-frame clones only and misses some. In the table there are about 53,000 clones, approximately 91% of which are singletons. This material consisted of CD4+ or CD8+ T cells sorted from blood, taken in a trial of the OX40 agonist ivuxolimab. Every receptor here comes from an adult with an advanced solid tumor such as melanoma, head and neck, liver or kidney cancer.

The V and J genes are TRBV28 and TRBJ1-1, with D unresolved. Between the trimmed V and J ends, which lost 2 bases and 3 bases, there was a span of 7 bases. Germline V lookup: CDR1 MDHEN, CDR2 SYDVKM. The CDR3 length is 13 residues. The CDR3 nucleotides are TGTGCCAGCAGTTTAAGGGAGGACACTGAAGCTTTCTTT. This encodes CASSLREDTEAFF.

The V gene is TRBV6-6, the J gene TRBJ2-1, with TRBD2 matching over 13 bases. The J segment lost 4 bases and the V segment lost 5 bases, leaving 2 bases of the junction unmatched. Germline V gene lookup returns CDR1 MNHNY and CDR2 SVGAGI (reference sequence). The CDR3 is 15 amino acids. The CDR3 protein is CASSPGLAGYNEQFF. The DNA of the CDR3 is TGTGCCAGCAGTCCGGGACTAGCGGGATACAATGAGCAGTTCTTC.

This clone was seen more than once but under ten times. The chain couples TRBV9 to TRBJ1-6, with 7 nucleotides matching TRBD1. J lost 3 bases, V lost 3 bases, and 3 bases had no gene match. Germline V gene sequence: CDR1 SGDLS, CDR2 YYNGEE. The CDR3 has 15 residues. The CDR3 sequence is CASSAGTVYNSPLHF. The CDR3 nucleotides read TGTGCCAGCAGCGCCGGGACAGTCTATAATTCACCCCTCCACTTT.

CDR3 region: CASTNPQGAHEQFF. The CDR3, as DNA: TGTGCCAGCACTAACCCACAGGGGGCACATGAGCAGTTCTTC. The V and J genes are TRBV6-6 and TRBJ2-1; 9 nucleotides line up with TRBD1. V was clipped by 7 bases and J by 8 bases; unmatched bases: 9. The CDR3 runs 14 residues. In germline, CDR1 is MNHNY, CDR2 SVGAGI (reference sequence).

This rearrangement joins TRBV6-5 to TRBJ1-4; D is ambiguous. The V gene's germline CDR1 is MNHEY and CDR2 SVGAGI. The CDR3 length is 15 residues. The V gene lost 5 bases and the J gene lost 5 bases, with 15 bases spanning the gap. In nucleotides, the CDR3 is TGTGCCAGCAGTCGGGATCTAACGGGGAATGAAAAACTGTTTTTT. Residues: CASSRDLTGNEKLFF.

This chain joins TRBV12-5 and TRBJ2-5, with D perhaps being TRBD1 or TRBD2 (5 bases each). V was clipped by 5 bases and J by 2 bases, with 18 bases between them. The V gene's germline CDR1 is LGHNT and CDR2 FRNRAP. The CDR3 contains 16 residues. This chain's CDR3 is CASGADPGTQQETQYF. The CDR3 region has the DNA TGTGCTAGTGGTGCTGATCCCGGGACCCAACAAGAGACCCAGTACTTC.

CDR3 in DNA: TGCAGTGCGAACCGGAGGGAGACCCAGTACTTC. Protein sequence: CSANRRETQYF. The chain joins TRBV20-1 to TRBJ2-5, with a tentative D call TRBD2 (5 bases). This CDR3 has 11 amino acids. Germline values: CDR1 DFQATT, CDR2 SNEGSKA (reference sequence). V shed 6 bases and J shed 5 bases, with 10 bases lying between them.

This clone was counted once. The chain couples TRBV9 to TRBJ1-3, with D tentatively TRBD1 (6 bases). The CDR3 is 13 residues long. In germline, CDR1 is SGDLS, CDR2 YYNGEE. The V gene lost 4 bases and the J gene lost 7 bases, with 12 bases spanning the gap. CDR3 coding DNA: TGTGCCAGCAGCTCCATTAGGGGGAACACCATATATTTT. Protein product: CASSSIRGNTIYF.

This sequence joins TRBV19 and TRBJ2-4, with 10 bases lining up with TRBD1. CDR1 is LNHDA, CDR2 SQIVND, per germline (reference sequence). After removal of 5 bases from V and 8 bases from J, the junction contained 6 bases not matched to a gene. CDR3 size: 14 residues. The CDR3 spells CASSPTDRGYIQYF. The CDR3, as DNA: TGTGCCAGTAGTCCTACGGACAGGGGGTACATTCAGTACTTC.